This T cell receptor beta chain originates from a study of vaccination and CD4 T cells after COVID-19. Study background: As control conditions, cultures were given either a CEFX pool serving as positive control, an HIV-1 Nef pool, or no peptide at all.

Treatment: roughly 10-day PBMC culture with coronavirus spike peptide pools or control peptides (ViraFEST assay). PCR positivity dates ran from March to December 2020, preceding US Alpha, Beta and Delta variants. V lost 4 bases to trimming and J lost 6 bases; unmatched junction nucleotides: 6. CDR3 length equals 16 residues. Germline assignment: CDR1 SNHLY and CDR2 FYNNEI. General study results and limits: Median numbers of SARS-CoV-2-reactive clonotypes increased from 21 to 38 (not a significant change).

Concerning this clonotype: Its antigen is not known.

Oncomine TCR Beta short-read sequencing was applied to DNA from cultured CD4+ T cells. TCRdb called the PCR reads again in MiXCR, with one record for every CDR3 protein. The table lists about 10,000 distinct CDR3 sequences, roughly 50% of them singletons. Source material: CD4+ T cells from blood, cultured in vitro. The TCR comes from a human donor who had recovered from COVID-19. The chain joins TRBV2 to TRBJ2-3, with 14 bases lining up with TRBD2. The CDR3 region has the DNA TGTGCCAGCAGTGGGGGACTAGCGGGAGAGGGGGATACGCAGTATTTT. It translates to CASSGGLAGEGDTQYF.